This entry features one T cell receptor (beta chain) sequence. Those enrolled in Seattle joined during active infection and were followed longitudinally afterward. This specimen comes from a study of blood T cell repertoires in COVID-19. Overall study context: The United States, Italy and Spain were the sources of the acute and convalescent COVID-19 samples. T cells, B-cell-depleted T cells, or PBMCs provided the cDNA or gDNA that served as material.

Method: immunoSEQ multiplex PCR; TCRdb's copy keeps in-frame clones and lacks some. The sample yields approximately 200,000 clones, approximately 94% seen once. Germline V gives CDR1 SGDLS, CDR2 YYNGEE. V lost 0 bases and J lost 2; bases outside the gene matches: 4. There are 15 residues in the CDR3. The clonotype comes from a man between 25 and 39 years old with COVID-19, enrolled during active disease. The source material was peripheral blood. The rearrangement joins TRBV9 to TRBJ2-5, with TRBD1 matching 7 bases. This CDR3 reads CASSVGSGQQETQYF. Written as DNA, the CDR3 is TGTGCCAGCAGCGTAGGGTCGGGACAGCAAGAGACCCAGTACTTC.